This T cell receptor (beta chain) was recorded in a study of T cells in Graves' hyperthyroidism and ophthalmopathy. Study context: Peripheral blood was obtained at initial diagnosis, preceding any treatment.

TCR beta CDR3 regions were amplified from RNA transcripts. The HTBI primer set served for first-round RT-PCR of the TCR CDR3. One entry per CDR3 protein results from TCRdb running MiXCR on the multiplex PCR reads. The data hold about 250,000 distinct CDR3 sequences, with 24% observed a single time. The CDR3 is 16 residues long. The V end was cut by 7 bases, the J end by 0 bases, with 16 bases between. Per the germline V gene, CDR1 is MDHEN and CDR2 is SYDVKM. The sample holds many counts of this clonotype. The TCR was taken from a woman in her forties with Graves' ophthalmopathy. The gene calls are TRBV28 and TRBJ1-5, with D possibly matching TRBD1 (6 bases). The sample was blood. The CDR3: CASNPLTGYSNQPQHF. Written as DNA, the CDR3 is TGTGCCAGCAACCCCTTGACAGGTTATAGCAATCAGCCCCAGCATTTT.